The rows below give T cell receptor beta chains drawn from one sample of a study of T cells after yellow fever vaccination. TCRdb reprocessed the 5' RACE reads via MiXCR and lists one record per CDR3 protein. The data show just under 600,000 distinct CDR3 sequences, with roughly 12% seen just once and over 11% held by the top ten. The sample in question was PBMCs, obtained on the day of the yellow fever booster vaccination. All receptors come from a man between 25 and 39 years old who received the YFV17D yellow fever vaccine. The CDR3 runs from the conserved cysteine through the conserved F or W. Fields, in order: V gene, D gene, J gene, clone size, CDR3 protein, CDR3 DNA. The D gene is left open where the match is weak. For some rows the clone size is stated as once, few or many, or as a class when expanded; others skip it.

V gene: TRBV5-1
D gene: TRBD2
J gene: TRBJ2-3
clone size: few
CDR3 protein: CASSPPGLSPSGDTDTQYF
CDR3 DNA: TGCGCCAGCAGCCCCCCCGGACTTTCGCCTAGCGGTGACACAGATACGCAGTATTTT

V gene: TRBV30
D gene: TRBD2
J gene: TRBJ2-7
clone size: few
CDR3 protein: CAGTREYEQYF
CDR3 DNA: TGTGCAGGGACTAGGGAGTACGAGCAGTACTTC

V gene: TRBV5-6
D gene: TRBD1
J gene: TRBJ1-2
clone size: NA
CDR3 protein: CASSFRTGNVENYGYTF
CDR3 DNA: TGTGCCAGCAGCTTTCGGACAGGGAATGTCGAAAACTATGGCTACACCTTC

V gene: TRBV5-4
D gene: TRBD2
J gene: TRBJ2-3
clone size: NA
CDR3 protein: CASSGLDTDTQYF
CDR3 DNA: TGTGCCAGCAGCGGACTAGACACAGATACGCAGTATTTT

V gene: TRBV20-1
D gene: TRBD2
J gene: TRBJ2-7
clone size: once
CDR3 protein: CSAVTGTRTYEQYF
CDR3 DNA: TGCAGTGCTGTGACCGGGACTAGGACCTACGAGCAGTACTTC

V gene: TRBV7-8
D gene: NA
J gene: TRBJ2-3
clone size: NA
CDR3 protein: CASSLQGTVTDTQYF
CDR3 DNA: TGTGCCAGCAGCCTACAGGGTACCGTCACAGATACGCAGTATTTT

V gene: TRBV5-1
D gene: TRBD1
J gene: TRBJ2-5
clone size: NA
CDR3 protein: CASSSGQGKQTQYF
CDR3 DNA: TGCGCCAGCAGCTCCGGACAGGGGAAGCAGACCCAGTACTTC

V gene: TRBV20-1
D gene: NA
J gene: TRBJ2-1
clone size: few
CDR3 protein: CSARPQSESYNEQFF
CDR3 DNA: TGCAGTGCTAGACCCCAGAGCGAGTCCTACAATGAGCAGTTCTTC

V gene: TRBV20-1
D gene: TRBD1
J gene: TRBJ2-1
clone size: NA
CDR3 protein: CSALRDRIYNEQFF
CDR3 DNA: TGCAGTGCCTTACGGGACAGAATATACAATGAGCAGTTCTTC

V gene: TRBV18
D gene: TRBD2
J gene: TRBJ2-1
clone size: NA
CDR3 protein: CASSPPSGRSNEQFF
CDR3 DNA: TGTGCCAGCTCACCGCCTAGCGGGAGGAGCAATGAGCAGTTCTTC

V gene: TRBV29-1
D gene: NA
J gene: TRBJ2-1
clone size: NA
CDR3 protein: CSGPRGGLYNEQFF
CDR3 DNA: TGCAGCGGTCCTAGGGGCGGACTCTACAATGAGCAGTTCTTC

V gene: TRBV7-2
D gene: TRBD2
J gene: TRBJ2-1
clone size: many
CDR3 protein: CASSTGLAERQFF
CDR3 DNA: TGTGCCAGCAGCACCGGACTAGCTGAGAGGCAGTTCTTC

V gene: TRBV18
D gene: NA
J gene: TRBJ1-1
clone size: many
CDR3 protein: CASSPSDGLSAFF
CDR3 DNA: TGTGCCAGCTCACCCTCAGACGGGCTGTCAGCTTTCTTT

V gene: TRBV20-1
D gene: TRBD1
J gene: TRBJ2-1
clone size: NA
CDR3 protein: CSAITGDYNEQFF
CDR3 DNA: TGCAGTGCTATAACAGGGGACTACAATGAGCAGTTCTTC

V gene: TRBV27
D gene: TRBD2
J gene: TRBJ2-1
clone size: NA
CDR3 protein: CASRPGGLAGDEQFF
CDR3 DNA: TGTGCCAGCAGACCGGGGGGACTAGCGGGAGATGAGCAGTTCTTC

V gene: TRBV5-1
D gene: NA
J gene: TRBJ2-7
clone size: many
CDR3 protein: CASSLHYEQYF
CDR3 DNA: TGCGCCAGCAGCTTACATTACGAGCAGTACTTC

V gene: TRBV5-4
D gene: NA
J gene: TRBJ2-5
clone size: NA
CDR3 protein: CASSLRRGAGARETQYF
CDR3 DNA: TGTGCCAGCAGCTTGCGCAGGGGGGCGGGAGCAAGGGAGACCCAGTACTTC

V gene: TRBV12-3/TRBV12-4
D gene: NA
J gene: TRBJ2-7
clone size: few
CDR3 protein: CASVRGAGAEQYF
CDR3 DNA: TGTGCCAGCGTAAGGGGGGCGGGAGCCGAGCAGTACTTC

V gene: TRBV7-9
D gene: NA
J gene: TRBJ2-5
clone size: many
CDR3 protein: CASTPTQGETQYF
CDR3 DNA: TGTGCCAGCACCCCGACCCAGGGGGAGACCCAGTACTTC

V gene: TRBV6-2/TRBV6-3
D gene: NA
J gene: TRBJ1-5
clone size: few
CDR3 protein: CASRTPMKAQHF
CDR3 DNA: TGTGCCAGCCGGACCCCGATGAAGGCCCAGCATTTT

V gene: TRBV7-2
D gene: NA
J gene: TRBJ1-2
clone size: NA
CDR3 protein: CASSLFQGQDYGYTF
CDR3 DNA: TGTGCCAGCAGCTTATTCCAGGGGCAAGACTATGGCTACACCTTC

V gene: TRBV29-1
D gene: NA
J gene: TRBJ2-7
clone size: few
CDR3 protein: CSVARGGYYEQYF
CDR3 DNA: TGCAGCGTTGCAAGGGGGGGATACTACGAGCAGTACTTC

V gene: TRBV5-1
D gene: NA
J gene: TRBJ1-1
clone size: NA
CDR3 protein: CASGDGMNTEAFF
CDR3 DNA: TGCGCCAGTGGGGACGGCATGAACACTGAAGCTTTCTTT

V gene: TRBV12-3/TRBV12-4
D gene: NA
J gene: TRBJ2-7
clone size: few
CDR3 protein: CASSLQQGRGSYEQYF
CDR3 DNA: TGTGCCAGCAGTTTACAACAGGGAAGGGGGTCCTACGAGCAGTACTTC

V gene: TRBV12-3/TRBV12-4
D gene: NA
J gene: TRBJ2-2
clone size: NA
CDR3 protein: CASSFGQPPGELFF
CDR3 DNA: TGTGCCAGCAGTTTCGGACAGCCCCCTGGGGAGCTGTTTTTT

V gene: TRBV7-8
D gene: NA
J gene: TRBJ1-1
clone size: NA
CDR3 protein: CASSAQEGVGYRAFF
CDR3 DNA: TGTGCCAGCAGCGCACAGGAGGGGGTCGGTTATCGGGCTTTCTTT

V gene: TRBV10-3
D gene: NA
J gene: TRBJ2-3
clone size: NA
CDR3 protein: CAISGGGEDTQYF
CDR3 DNA: TGTGCCATCAGTGGAGGGGGGGAGGATACGCAGTATTTT

V gene: TRBV5-1
D gene: TRBD2
J gene: TRBJ2-7
clone size: many
CDR3 protein: CASSLVPRSGDSHYEQYF
CDR3 DNA: TGCGCCAGCAGCTTGGTCCCCCGGAGCGGGGATTCGCACTACGAGCAGTACTTC

V gene: TRBV2
D gene: NA
J gene: TRBJ2-2
clone size: few
CDR3 protein: CAGEASSVGGELFF
CDR3 DNA: TGTGCCGGGGAAGCGTCTAGCGTCGGCGGGGAGCTGTTTTTT

V gene: TRBV30
D gene: NA
J gene: TRBJ2-7
clone size: many
CDR3 protein: CAWSVSYEQYF
CDR3 DNA: TGTGCCTGGAGTGTATCCTACGAGCAGTACTTC

V gene: TRBV12-3/TRBV12-4
D gene: NA
J gene: TRBJ1-5
clone size: few
CDR3 protein: CASSLMAVNQPQHF
CDR3 DNA: TGTGCCAGCAGTTTAATGGCAGTTAATCAGCCCCAGCATTTT

V gene: TRBV20-1
D gene: TRBD2
J gene: TRBJ2-1
clone size: few
CDR3 protein: CSARNGRKYEQFF
CDR3 DNA: TGCAGTGCTAGAAACGGGAGGAAATATGAGCAGTTCTTC

V gene: TRBV20-1
D gene: TRBD2
J gene: TRBJ2-7
clone size: NA
CDR3 protein: CSARGGLAEIYEQYF
CDR3 DNA: TGCAGTGCTAGAGGTGGGCTAGCGGAGATCTACGAGCAGTACTTC